This TCR beta chain was recorded in a study of regulatory T cells in long-lasting Graves disease (dated by TCRdb to the early 2020s). For the study in its entirety: In the newly diagnosed Graves' disease group, patients had been taking antithyroid drugs for less than 3 months. Peripheral blood TCR sequencing and RNA sequencing compared persistent Graves' disease patients with newly diagnosed Graves' disease patients. The study was conducted in China and was registered as a clinical trial. A total of about 33 samples underwent TCR sequencing, from around 13 patients with persistent Graves' disease and 20 patients with newly diagnosed Graves' disease.

Findings and caveats that apply to the study as a whole: Compared with newly diagnosed patients, patients with persistent Graves' disease had lower TCR Shannon entropy and fewer highly expanded clones, which suggests clonal expansion. The study examined only peripheral blood because the primary lesion, thyroid tissue, could not be accessed. Only the TCR beta chain was sequenced and analyzed. As a limitation, the authors acknowledged that the small sample size may reduce accuracy. Persistent patients shared more public clonotypes among themselves (under 3,000) than newly diagnosed patients did (about 900).

Library generation was performed with multiplex PCR. Sequencing was carried out with an Illumina HiSeq 4000. iRepertoire HTBI primers and Arm-PCR amplification of CDR3 regions were used to construct TCR beta libraries. Gel purification was performed on PCR products prior to sequencing. Per the authors' processing: Across samples, 60 to 70 TRBV and 13 to 15 TRBJ segments were identified and used for gene usage analysis of CDR3 amino acid clonotypes. Filtered high-quality paired reads were merged into contigs using COPE and FqMerger. Contigs were aligned with BLAST to IMGT TRBV, TRBD and TRBJ reference genes, and CDR3 was defined per IMGT. Any clonotype with a frequency above 0.1% was counted as a highly expanded clone. Shannon entropy was used to measure repertoire diversity, and the Gini coefficient was used to measure V-J evenness. Public clonotypes were defined as clonotypes shared by more than one individual. TCRdb redid the processing of the public reads, applying fastp at Q25 and MiXCR, and retained in-frame beta chains. Every entry covers one CDR3 protein and lists the most common genes and DNA from its rows. TCRdb, not the original authors, processed these V and J calls. The sample includes a few hundred thousand distinct CDR3 sequences, with about an eighth observed a single time. 15% to 20% of the sample comes from the top ten.

This clonotype was detected ten times or more. Its antigen target is currently unknown. The sample holds no much larger clone one base away, and base qualities are not on file. The sample's time point, from its label and the paper: newly diagnosed GD, antithyroid drugs for less than 3 months. RNA was extracted from PBMCs in TRIzol for both TCR sequencing and RNA sequencing. The diagnosis of Graves' disease followed American Thyroid Association guidelines. Recruitment of patients was carried out at an endocrinology department in Xi'an, China. Each patient gave about 10 milliliters of peripheral blood, collected in an EDTA anticoagulant tube. Ficoll Paque Plus density gradient separation was used to isolate PBMCs, and no further T cell sorting was done. An Agilent 2100 Bioanalyzer and agarose gel were used to check RNA quality, and a NanoDrop 2000 was used to measure RNA concentration. This same sample was also taken into another study, of T cells in Graves' hyperthyroidism and ophthalmopathy. As described in the second report: Stable Graves' hyperthyroidism was defined as the absence of progression to ophthalmopathy over 18 months of follow-up. Hyperthyroidism patients were newly diagnosed, had a disease duration of under 2 months, and were aged 18 to 65 years. Patients with uncontrolled infections, other autoimmune diseases, pregnancy or lactation were excluded. Diagnoses were established on the basis of clinical symptoms, serum thyroxine and TRAb, thyroid ultrasound, and orbital computed tomography. A first-round RT-PCR of the TCR CDR3 used the HTBI primer set with the Qiagen OneStep RT-PCR kit. Most expanded thyroid clonotypes (frequency above 0.001) were also detected in blood, a finding suggesting that blood repertoires may reflect thyroid immune responses. Ophthalmopathy was separated from stable hyperthyroidism by a 13 V-J signature model, with just over 85% sensitivity and 81% to 82% specificity obtained in cross-validation and 80%/75% obtained in testing. In validation, the model predicted progression to ophthalmopathy with approximately 69% sensitivity and about 72% specificity, a median of around six months before onset. To identify distinguishing TCR V-J signatures, a discovery cohort of 90 to 100 patients was used, comprising some 45 with Graves' ophthalmopathy and under 60 with stable Graves' hyperthyroidism. Prospective prediction of ophthalmopathy was tested in an independent validation cohort consisting of under 20 hyperthyroidism patients and 17 patients who later progressed to ophthalmopathy. For training and testing, the 100 or so patients in the discovery cohort were randomly divided in a 7:3 ratio. In addition, the study compared T-cell repertoires in thyroid tissue and in blood from roughly six Graves' hyperthyroidism patients. Once sampling was done, hyperthyroidism patients were given methimazole at a starting dose of 30 mg daily, whereas ophthalmopathy patients were given high-dose intravenous methylprednisolone. Libraries were constructed in a second round of multiplex PCR, after which size selection and purification were performed. Sequencing of the libraries was done on an Illumina HiSeq2000 using paired-end 100 bp reads. SOAPnuke was used to process the raw data, throwing out any read that contained adapters or uncalled bases, had a mean Phred below 15, or lacked an exact constant-primer or identifier match. COPE v1.2.5 was used to merge high-quality paired reads, and clonotypes were defined as unique nucleotide sequences. MiTCR v1.1 was used to align clonotypes to the IMGT TRBV, TRBD and TRBJ reference segments. The analysis included only V-J combinations with a frequency above 0.0001, which together covered around 99% of the repertoires. A TCS score was defined as the ratio between F50 (clonal expansion) and ExV (chaos), using BLOSUM62-based TCRdist between CDR3 peptides within each V-J. Welch's t-statistics and random forest reduced roughly 540 V-J features to roughly 13, which were used in a naive Bayes classifier (R e1071). No statistical method was used to set the sample size in advance, and investigators knew the group allocation. The paper describes TCR Vbeta CDR3 sequencing of 135 peripheral blood samples, made up of around 41 ophthalmopathy patients, 70 to 75 hyperthyroidism patients and 17 progressor patients.

Here the sequenced sample was peripheral blood mononuclear cells (PBMCs), taken at new diagnosis, from a patient treated with antithyroid drugs. The clonotype originates from a young woman with Graves disease. Donor details come from another sample of the same person, matched by shared clones.

At the DNA level, the sequence is TGTGCCAGCAGTACCTACGGGACAGGGGAAGAGACCCAGTACTTC. This codes for CASSTYGTGEETQYF. The chain is made from TRBV12-3 or TRBV12-4 and TRBJ2-1; a stretch of 10 junction bases matches TRBD1. The DNA matches TRBJ2-5 better at its end, which makes the J call doubtful. The CDR3 starts with the cysteine, ends with the phenylalanine, and has 15 residues. Only the CDR3 portion is preserved as DNA: 45 bases, with reading frame beginning at the first base.